This entry concerns a single T cell receptor (beta chain). There is no known antigen for this receptor. One end of the junction fails to match germline, which may point to a read error. The CDR3 regions of human TCRbeta chains were analyzed by immunosequencing. For the original study's pipeline: Repertoire TCRs were checked for matches against a reference library of SARS-CoV-2-specific TCRs that had been generated using the MIRA antigen-specificity platform. Breadth was defined as the fraction of unique TCRs that were SARS-CoV-2-associated. Depth was defined as the fraction of total T cells that were SARS-CoV-2-associated. Each spike-specific TCR was assigned to its reactive spike region and to a CD4 or CD8 class using the MIRA data. Log10-transformed breadth and depth values were compared by one-way ANOVA with Sidak's multiple comparisons tests. Entries here come from immuneACCESS through TCRdb and include only in-frame sequences with V and J called. Some clones fail to appear in such tables; in the studies checked, an unresolved V gene covers under half of the shortfall, and the cause of the remainder is unknown. That table supplies the V and J calls and clone size; D and trimming were determined from the DNA. A total of approximately 80,000 clones appear in this sample, around 90% of them only once. Around 6% of the sample comes from the top ten.

In the paper's terms, the time point label means: baseline before first vaccination. The vaccinee samples were drawn from two UK trials, COV001 and COV002, one of which was a single-blind randomized controlled phase 2/3 trial testing AZD1222 (ChAdOx1 nCoV-19) in healthy adults. For TCRbeta chain sequencing, PBMC samples were collected from trial participants at day 0 and at day 28 after the second dose. The CDR3, from cysteine to phenylalanine, totals 12 residues. Here the CDR3 DNA is all that survives: 36 bases in frame from base 1. The sample belongs to a study of T cell responses to AZD1222 COVID-19 vaccine (dated by TCRdb to the early 2020s). A note on the overall study: Because spike-specific TCR depth and breadth did not differ between the two schedules, AZD1222 recipients who got a second dose at roughly 4 weeks were pooled with those who got a second dose at roughly 12 weeks. A total of about 250 trial participants underwent TCR sequencing, of whom around 210 had received two doses of AZD1222 and approximately 26 had received two doses of the MenACWY control vaccine. Trial participants were enrolled by age into subgroups of 18-55, 56-69 and 70-plus years, and about 150, 27 and 61 TCR-sequenced participants, respectively, were included in these subgroups.

Overall results and qualifications from the work: After two AZD1222 doses, spike-specific TCR breadth and depth were significantly higher than at day 0 and than in MenACWY recipients. Reportedly, almost half of the unique spike-specific TCRs recognized epitopes lying outside the regions that are mutated in the B.1.351 and B.1.1.7 variants. Most participants were white British and females outnumbered males, and the authors suggested that clonal diversity may have been underestimated. In the small 56-69-year group, the increase in depth fell short of significance, most likely because of low power. The vaccine-associated CD4 TCRs covered the entire spike protein, and the dominant responses fell in regions 160-218 and 743-854. No day 14 peak-response samples were available, so repertoires were characterized only after the peak T cell response. Conclusions about previously exposed vaccinees are limited, since just a handful of AZD1222 recipients were seropositive for SARS-CoV-2 at baseline.

The material sequenced was peripheral blood, taken on day 0 of AZD1222 vaccination. The rearranged chain carries TRBV12-3 or TRBV12-4 and TRBJ1-1; a weak D assignment points to TRBD1 (5 bases agree). The sequence derives from an adult in good health. The CDR3 region has the sequence CATSPPGTGAFF. The DNA sequence is TGTGCCACCTCTCCCCCCGGGACTGGAGCTTTCTTT.